One sample yielded the 20 T cell receptor beta chains listed below, sequenced in a study of PD-1 blockade in classical Hodgkin lymphoma. The time point was: cycle 4 day 1 (C4D1), after 6 weeks of nivolumab. Relapses following autologous stem cell transplantation were seen in all patients, with brentuximab vedotin exposure varying. This table comes from immunoSEQ multiplex PCR, and its TCRdb copy is limited to in-frame clones, with some not included. The sample consists of tens of thousands of clones, 90% of them appearing once. The input for sequencing was peripheral blood mononuclear cells (PBMCs), taken before the fourth cycle of nivolumab. Every receptor here comes from a human donor with classical Hodgkin lymphoma.

The gene calls are TRBV28 and TRBJ1-2; D is uncertain. Per germline, CDR1 MDHEN and CDR2 SYDVKM. This CDR3 comprises 13 residues. Trimming left V 6 bases short and J 6 bases short, with 14 bases between. CDR3 amino acids: CASRSPPRHGYTF. The CDR3 coding sequence is TGTGCCAGCAGGTCCCCCCCCCGCCATGGCTACACCTTC.

The rearrangement joins TRBV27 to TRBJ2-7; no clear D gene. The CDR3 loop spans 13 amino acids. CDR1 MNHEY and CDR2 SMNVEV come from the germline V gene (reference sequence). Trimming took off 1 base at V and 6 bases at J, with 10 bases between the two ends. The CDR3 reads CASSLLAGREQYF. In DNA form, the CDR3 reads TGTGCCAGCAGTTTATTAGCTGGGCGCGAGCAGTACTTC.

This chain joins TRBV30 and TRBJ1-3; no clear D gene. In germline, CDR1 is GTSNPN, CDR2 SVGIG (reference sequence). The length of the CDR3 is 16 residues. V dropped 0 bases and J dropped 0 bases, with 12 bases sitting between them. The CDR3 reads CAWSVLWKASGNTIYF. For the CDR3, the DNA is TGTGCCTGGAGTGTACTATGGAAGGCCTCTGGAAACACCATATATTTT.

This rearrangement joins TRBV20-1 to TRBJ1-1, with 7 bases matching TRBD1. CDR1 DFQATT and CDR2 SNEGSKA come from the germline V gene (reference sequence). CDR3 length: 11 residues. With V trimmed by 6 bases and J by 7 bases, 5 bases remained unmatched. The CDR3 DNA follows: TGCAGTGCCCCGGACAGGAATGAAGCTTTCTTT. Residues: CSAPDRNEAFF.

V is TRBV7-2 and J is TRBJ2-5; no firm D call. This CDR3 is 18 amino acids long. CDR1 and CDR2 (germline): SGHTA, FQGNSA. V was cut by 1 base and J by 2 bases, with 20 bases left in between. This CDR3 reads CASSLGWTSFGLQETQYF. CDR3 nucleotide sequence: TGTGCCAGCAGCTTAGGTTGGACCTCTTTCGGGTTACAAGAGACCCAGTACTTC.

The chain combines TRBV11-2 with TRBJ2-7; TRBD1 matches 10 bases. V dropped 5 bases and J dropped 5; count of bases not matched to a gene: 6. This CDR3 contains 14 residues. CDR1 and CDR2 from the germline V gene are SGHAT and FQNNGV. In nucleotides, the CDR3 is TGTGCCAGCAGCGACCCCGGGACAGGGGACGAGCAGTACTTC. This encodes CASSDPGTGDEQYF.

Of note for this clone: One end of the junction does not line up with germline, which may come from a read error. This chain's CDR3 is CASSASGSSGGYSFEQYF. In DNA, the CDR3 is TGTGCCAGCAGTGCCTCCGGATCCAGCGGGGGGTACTCCTTCGAGCAGTACTTC. The chain carries TRBV28 and TRBJ2-7, with TRBD2 identical over 9 bases. Germline loops: CDR1 MDHEN, CDR2 SYDVKM. The CDR3 runs 18 residues. The variable domain in full, with the rest retrieved from reference TRBV28 and TRBJ2-7, is DVKVTQSSRYLVKRTGEKVFLECVQDMDHENMFWYRQDPGLGLRLIYFSYDVKMKEKGDIPEGYSVSREKKERFSLILESASTNQTSMYLCASSASGSSGGYSFEQYFGPGTRLTVT.

The chain's CDR3 is CASSLWASAANEQYF. CDR3 sequence (DNA): TGTGCCAGCAGTTTATGGGCCTCGGCCGCAAACGAGCAGTACTTC. V is TRBV28 and J is TRBJ2-7; no reliable D call. Germline V gives CDR1 MDHEN, CDR2 SYDVKM. V dropped 0 bases and J dropped 5 bases, with 14 bases sitting between them. The CDR3 sequence is 15 residues long.

J is TRBJ1-1 and V is TRBV5-1; 10 bases agree with TRBD1. With V trimmed by 4 bases and J by 0 bases, 6 bases remained unmatched. The CDR3 is 16 amino acids. CDR1 and CDR2 from the germline V gene are SGHRS and YFSETQ. The CDR3, as DNA: TGCGCCAGCAGCCGCTCGGGACAGGGGATGAACACTGAAGCTTTCTTT. Translated, it gives CASSRSGQGMNTEAFF.

The V gene is TRBV6-5, the J gene TRBJ2-7; D is uncertain. The CDR3 extends over 13 amino acids. Germline V gene lookup returns CDR1 MNHEY and CDR2 SVGAGI. The ends were cut back, 0 bases at V and 3 bases at J, with 6 bases in the middle. The chain's CDR3 is CASSYSTVYEQYF. The CDR3 DNA sequence: TGTGCCAGCAGTTACTCGACGGTCTACGAGCAGTACTTC.

This clone was seen once. V usage is TRBV29-1 and J usage is TRBJ2-5, with 11 positions matching TRBD2. The junction had 8 bases not matched to a gene; V was cut back by 3 bases and J by 5 bases. There are 15 residues in the CDR3. The germline CDR1 and CDR2 sequences are SQVTM and ANQGSEA. CDR3 sequence (DNA): TGCAGCGTTGAGAGTCCCATAGCGGGGGGGGAGACCCAGTACTTC. Its protein product is CSVESPIAGGETQYF.

The chain carries TRBV27 and TRBJ2-1; unclear D gene. The CDR3 has 15 residues. The V gene lost 0 bases and the J gene lost 0 bases, with 6 bases spanning the gap. Germline lookup yields CDR1 MNHEY and CDR2 SMNVEV (reference sequence). Here the CDR3 DNA reads TGTGCCAGCAGTTTATCGGGCGGCTCCTACAATGAGCAGTTCTTC. Its translation: CASSLSGGSYNEQFF.

The chain combines TRBV4-3 with TRBJ1-2, with D unresolved. Between the trimmed V and J ends, which lost 4 bases and 13 bases, there was a span of 16 bases. Per germline, CDR1 LGHNA and CDR2 YSLEER. This CDR3 has 12 residues. CDR3 nucleotides: TGCGCCAGCAGCCCGGCGGGCGGGTTGTCCACCTTC. It translates to CASSPAGGLSTF.

This chain uses TRBV4-2 with TRBJ1-6, with a weak D call TRBD1 (6 bases). Germline V gene sequence: CDR1 LGHNA, CDR2 YNFKEQ. CDR3 size: 17 residues. V was shortened by 3 bases and J by 3 bases, with 15 bases between the two germline ends. The chain's CDR3 is CASSQAMGGGYNSPLHF. CDR3 DNA sequence: TGTGCCAGCAGCCAGGCGATGGGGGGCGGCTATAATTCACCCCTCCACTTT.

V and J are TRBV11-2 and TRBJ1-6, with TRBD1 matching over 9 bases. The length of the CDR3 is 15 residues. CDR1 is SGHAT and CDR2 is FQNNGV in the germline V gene. V was pared by 3 bases and J by 6 bases, with 3 bases of the junction left unmatched. The CDR3 loop is CASSFSGQGNSPLHF. CDR3 bases: TGTGCCAGCAGCTTCTCGGGACAGGGTAATTCACCCCTCCACTTT.

The rearrangement uses TRBV6-5 and TRBJ1-2; D not certain. With 2 bases removed from V and 2 bases from J, the gap between germline ends came to 6 bases. This CDR3 contains 13 residues. Germline CDR1 and CDR2: MNHEY and SVGAGI. This chain's CDR3 is CASSYTGNYGYTF. As DNA, the CDR3 is TGTGCCAGCAGTTACACGGGGAACTATGGCTACACCTTC.

J is TRBJ1-1 and V is TRBV6-5, with 7 bases that match TRBD1. Trimming cost V 6 bases and J 8 bases; bases outside gene matches: 3. The germline CDR1 and CDR2 sequences are MNHEY and SVGAGI. The length of the CDR3 is 11 residues. CDR3 region: CASSRQGEAFF. The CDR3 DNA reads as TGTGCCAGCAGCCGACAGGGCGAAGCTTTCTTT.

V gene TRBV19 combines with J gene TRBJ1-2; D might be TRBD1 (5 bases). Per germline, CDR1 LNHDA and CDR2 SQIVND (reference sequence). V lost 6 bases to trimming and J lost 5 bases, with 19 bases between them. The CDR3 is made up of 15 amino acids. The CDR3 is CASRERMGQIYGYTF. The DNA for the CDR3 is TGTGCCAGTAGGGAAAGAATGGGGCAGATATATGGCTACACCTTC.

The chain has TRBV6-4 and TRBJ1-1, with 7 bases matching TRBD1. CDR1 and CDR2 (germline): MRHNA, SNTAGT. Losses at the gene ends were 9 bases for V and 3 bases for J; bases not matched to a gene: 10. This CDR3 region has 14 residues. In DNA, the CDR3 is TGTGCCAGAGGTACAGGGGAGGGGGACACTGAAGCTTTCTTT. Its protein product is CARGTGEGDTEAFF.

This sequence joins TRBV5-8 and TRBJ1-2; D might be TRBD1 (5 bases). Per germline, CDR1 SGHTS and CDR2 YDEGEE. V was cut by 4 bases and J by 0 bases, with 10 bases left in between. CDR3 size: 14 residues. CDR3 sequence: CASSRRQTNYGYTF. CDR3 coding DNA: TGTGCCAGCAGCCGCCGACAGACTAACTATGGCTACACCTTC.